A selection of T cell receptor beta chains follows, all from one sample in a study of human T cells and chemical hapten exposure. TCRdb analysed the RACE reads with MiXCR anew, one entry per CDR3 protein. The data hold about 82,000 distinct CDR3 sequences, with 6.6% observed a single time. This specimen consisted of whole blood, obtained in connection with sensitization to the hapten diphenylcyclopropenone (DPC). The receptors come from a woman aged 30 to 39 with alopecia areata. Some clones in this sample may be carry-over from other donors' samples. CDR3s include the opening cysteine and the closing phenylalanine or tryptophan. Each record gives: clone size, CDR3 length, J gene, V gene, D gene, CDR3 protein, CDR3 DNA. A D gene is named only where the DNA matches it firmly. Clone size is stated in some rows and not others, as once, few, many or a class when expanded.

few | 18 | TRBJ2-3 | TRBV10-3 | TRBD2 | CAISGPGLAGVNQDTQYF | TGTGCCATCAGTGGTCCGGGACTAGCGGGGGTGAACCAAGATACGCAGTATTTT
many | 16 | TRBJ2-2 | TRBV7-9 | TRBD2 | CASSLQAGGNTGELFF | TGTGCCAGCAGCTTACAAGCGGGGGGTAACACCGGGGAGCTGTTTTTT
NA | 15 | TRBJ1-6 | TRBV19 | NA | CASSIRTNGDSPLHF | TGTGCCAGTAGTATTAGGACCAATGGAGATTCACCCCTCCACTTT
many | 13 | TRBJ2-1 | TRBV20-1 | NA | CSATSDYYNEQFF | TGCAGTGCCACCTCCGACTACTACAATGAGCAGTTCTTC
NA | 14 | TRBJ1-1 | TRBV18 | TRBD1 | CASSQGQGLGEAFF | TGTGCCAGCTCGCAGGGACAGGGGCTGGGTGAAGCTTTCTTT
few | 15 | TRBJ2-1 | TRBV27 | TRBD2 | CASSPGTSGGNEQFF | TGTGCCAGCAGTCCCGGGACTAGCGGGGGGAATGAGCAGTTCTTC
few | 14 | TRBJ2-1 | TRBV20-1 | TRBD2 | CSAYSGGRNNEQFF | TGCAGTGCTTATAGCGGGGGCCGGAACAATGAGCAGTTCTTC
NA | 12 | TRBJ1-1 | TRBV20-1 | NA | CSASPSALKAFF | TGCAGTGCTAGCCCTAGTGCCCTTAAAGCTTTCTTT
many | 17 | TRBJ1-4 | TRBV5-5 | TRBD1 | CASSSTGGGSTNEKLFF | TGTGCCAGCAGCTCGACAGGGGGTGGCTCAACTAATGAAAAACTGTTTTTT
NA | 14 | TRBJ1-2 | TRBV7-9 | NA | CASSSQTGNYGYTF | TGTGCCAGCAGCTCACAGACAGGCAACTATGGCTACACCTTC
NA | 16 | TRBJ1-5 | TRBV20-1 | TRBD1 | CSARDSTGGNNQPQHF | TGCAGTGCTAGAGATTCGACAGGGGGCAACAATCAGCCCCAGCATTTT
few | 15 | TRBJ1-5 | TRBV20-1 | NA | CSAAVGGGSNQPQHF | TGCAGTGCTGCTGTGGGGGGCGGTAGCAATCAGCCCCAGCATTTT
many | 17 | TRBJ2-3 | TRBV12-3/TRBV12-4 | TRBD2 | CASSLRLADVSTDTQYF | TGTGCCAGCAGTTTAAGGCTAGCGGACGTCAGCACAGATACGCAGTATTTT
many | 13 | TRBJ1-2 | TRBV20-1 | NA | CSARAVLNYGYTF | TGCAGTGCGAGGGCCGTCTTGAACTATGGCTACACCTTC
NA | 15 | TRBJ1-1 | TRBV11-2 | NA | CASSLYTGLNTEAFF | TGTGCCAGCAGCCTATACACAGGATTGAACACTGAAGCTTTCTTT
few | 13 | TRBJ1-1 | TRBV30 | NA | CAWSAQGFPEAFF | TGTGCCTGGAGTGCCCAGGGGTTTCCTGAAGCTTTCTTT
few | 15 | TRBJ2-3 | TRBV5-1 | NA | CASGAVAGRTDTQYF | TGCGCCAGCGGGGCCGTGGCAGGGCGCACAGATACGCAGTATTTT
NA | 11 | TRBJ2-5 | TRBV6-5 | NA | CASRRQETQYF | TGTGCCAGCAGAAGACAAGAGACCCAGTACTTC
NA | 14 | TRBJ2-7 | TRBV9 | NA | CASSVAWDSYEQYF | TGTGCCAGCAGCGTAGCTTGGGACTCCTACGAGCAGTACTTC
many | 14 | TRBJ2-3 | TRBV20-1 | TRBD2 | CSAKEGLAGDTQYF | TGCAGTGCTAAAGAGGGACTAGCGGGAGATACGCAGTATTTT
few | 14 | TRBJ1-1 | TRBV9 | NA | CASSPDLGVVEAFF | TGTGCCAGCAGCCCGGACCTGGGGGTCGTTGAAGCTTTCTTT
NA | 15 | TRBJ1-2 | TRBV30 | NA | CACPTQGFETYGYTF | TGTGCCTGCCCTACTCAGGGTTTCGAGACTTATGGCTACACCTTC
few | 11 | TRBJ2-7 | TRBV30 | NA | CAWSGRREQYF | TGTGCCTGGAGTGGAAGGAGGGAGCAGTACTTC
many | 14 | TRBJ2-1 | TRBV29-1 | NA | CSADDGTRGNEQFF | TGCAGCGCAGACGACGGGACCAGGGGCAATGAGCAGTTCTTC
few | 9 | TRBJ1-1 | TRBV12-3/TRBV12-4 | NA | CASSYEAFF | TGTGCCAGCAGCTATGAAGCTTTCTTT
NA | 16 | TRBJ2-7 | TRBV6-6 | TRBD1 | CASSKTRDSRSYEQYF | TGTGCCAGCAGCAAAACCCGGGACAGCCGATCCTACGAGCAGTACTTC